The next 3 T cell receptor beta chains were all read from a single sample in a study of blood T cell repertoires in COVID-19. Some clones are missing from TCRdb's copy, which holds only in-frame ones; the method was immunoSEQ multiplex PCR. The table shows around 260,000 clones, with 75% to 90% occurring only once. The specimen was peripheral blood. The source is a woman aged 30 to 39 with active or convalescent COVID-19.

The rearrangement links TRBV6-5 to TRBJ2-3, with no clear D. This CDR3 is built from 14 residues. Germline V gives CDR1 MNHEY, CDR2 SVGAGI. Between the trimmed V and J ends, which lost 5 bases and 4 bases, there was a span of 13 bases. CDR3 amino acids: CASSPHLRADTQYF. The CDR3 DNA reads TGTGCCAGCAGTCCCCATCTCCGCGCAGATACGCAGTATTTT.

The rearrangement links TRBV12-3 or TRBV12-4 to TRBJ2-7; D is perhaps TRBD1 (5 bases). Trimming stripped 4 bases from V and 2 bases from J, with 9 bases between. The CDR3 length is 13 residues. The chain's CDR3 is CASSYAGPYEQYF. CDR3 nucleotide sequence: TGTGCCAGCAGTTACGCAGGGCCCTACGAGCAGTACTTC.

The CDR3 here is CASSEVGGGDIQYF. CDR3 nucleotides: TGTGCCAGCAGTGAAGTTGGAGGGGGGGACATTCAGTACTTC. The chain links TRBV6-1 to TRBJ2-4, with a possible D match to TRBD2 (7 bases). V lost 1 base and J lost 8, with 12 bases in between. The CDR3 has 14 residues. Germline CDR1 reads MNHNS; CDR2 reads SASEGT.